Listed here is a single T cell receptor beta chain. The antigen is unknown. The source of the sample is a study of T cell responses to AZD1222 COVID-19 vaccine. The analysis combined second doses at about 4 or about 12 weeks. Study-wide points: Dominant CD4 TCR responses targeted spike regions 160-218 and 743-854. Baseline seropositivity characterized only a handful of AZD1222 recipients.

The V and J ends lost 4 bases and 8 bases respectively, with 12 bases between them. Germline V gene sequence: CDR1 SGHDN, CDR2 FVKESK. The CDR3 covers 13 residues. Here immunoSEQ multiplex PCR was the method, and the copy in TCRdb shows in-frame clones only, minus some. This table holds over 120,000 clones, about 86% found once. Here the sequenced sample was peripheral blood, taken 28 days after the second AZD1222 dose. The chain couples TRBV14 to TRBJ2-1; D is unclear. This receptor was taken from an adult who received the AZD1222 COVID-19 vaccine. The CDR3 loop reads CASSPVGRDEQFF. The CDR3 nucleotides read TGTGCCAGCAGCCCTGTGGGTCGGGATGAGCAGTTCTTC.